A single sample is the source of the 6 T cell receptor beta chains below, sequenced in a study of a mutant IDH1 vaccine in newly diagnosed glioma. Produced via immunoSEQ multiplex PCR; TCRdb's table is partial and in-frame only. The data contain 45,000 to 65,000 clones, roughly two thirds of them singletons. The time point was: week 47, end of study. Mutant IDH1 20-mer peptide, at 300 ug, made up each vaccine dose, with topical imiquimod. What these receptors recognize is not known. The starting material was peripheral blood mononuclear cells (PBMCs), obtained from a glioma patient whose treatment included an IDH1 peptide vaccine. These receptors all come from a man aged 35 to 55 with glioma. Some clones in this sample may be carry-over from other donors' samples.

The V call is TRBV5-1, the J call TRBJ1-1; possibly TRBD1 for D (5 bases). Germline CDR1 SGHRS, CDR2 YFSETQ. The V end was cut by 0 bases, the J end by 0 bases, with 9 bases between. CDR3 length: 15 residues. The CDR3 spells CASSLDRGMNTEAFF. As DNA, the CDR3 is TGCGCCAGCAGCTTGGATCGGGGCATGAACACTGAAGCTTTCTTT. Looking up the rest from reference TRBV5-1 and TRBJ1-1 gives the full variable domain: KAGVTQTPRYLIKTRGQQVTLSCSPISGHRSVSWYQQTPGQGLQFLFEYFSETQRNKGNFPGRFSGRQFSNSRSEMNVSTLELGDSALYLCASSLDRGMNTEAFFGQGTRLTVV.

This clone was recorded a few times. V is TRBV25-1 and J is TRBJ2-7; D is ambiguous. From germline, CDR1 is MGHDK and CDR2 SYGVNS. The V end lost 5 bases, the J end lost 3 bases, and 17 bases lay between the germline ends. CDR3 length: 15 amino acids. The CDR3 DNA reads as TGTGCCAGCAGTCCTACTGGACGGATGAGCTACGAGCAGTACTTC. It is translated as CASSPTGRMSYEQYF.

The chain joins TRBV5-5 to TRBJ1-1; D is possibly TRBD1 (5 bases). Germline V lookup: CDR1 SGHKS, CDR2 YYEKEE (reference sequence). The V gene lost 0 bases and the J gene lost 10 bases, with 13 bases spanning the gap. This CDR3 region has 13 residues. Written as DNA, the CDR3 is TGTGCCAGCAGCTTGGCCGAGGGGATCGTAGCTTTCTTT. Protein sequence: CASSLAEGIVAFF.

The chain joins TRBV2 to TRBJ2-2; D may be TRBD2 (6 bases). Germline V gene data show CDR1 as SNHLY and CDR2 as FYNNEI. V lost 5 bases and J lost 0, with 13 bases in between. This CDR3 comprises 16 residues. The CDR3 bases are TGTGCCAGCAGTCCCCTAGCGCTGGCGAACACCGGGGAGCTGTTTTTT. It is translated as CASSPLALANTGELFF.

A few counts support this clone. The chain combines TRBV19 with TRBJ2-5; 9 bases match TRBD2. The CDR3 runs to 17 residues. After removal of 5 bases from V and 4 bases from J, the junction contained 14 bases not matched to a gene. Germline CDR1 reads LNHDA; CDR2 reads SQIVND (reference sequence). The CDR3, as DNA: TGTGCCAGTAGTCCGAGGGGCGGGGGGGCTTTCGTAGAGACCCAGTACTTC. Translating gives CASSPRGGGAFVETQYF.

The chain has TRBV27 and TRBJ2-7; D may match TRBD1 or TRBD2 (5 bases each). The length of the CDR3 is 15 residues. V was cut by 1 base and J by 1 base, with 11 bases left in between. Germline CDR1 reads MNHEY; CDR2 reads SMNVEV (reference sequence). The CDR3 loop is CASSLLGTQSYEQYF. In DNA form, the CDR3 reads TGTGCCAGCAGTTTATTAGGGACCCAGTCCTACGAGCAGTACTTC.